In its sample, the clone carrying this TCR beta chain was seen many times. The antigen is not known. This sample was taken from a study of T cells after yellow fever vaccination. Findings of the study overall: Abundant contaminating clonotypes from the bulk population could appear in FACS-sorted repertoires. On re-exposure, the response was weaker but peaked faster, at day 5 versus 15.

Germline V gene data show CDR1 as SGHDN and CDR2 as FVKESK. The V end lost 1 base, the J end lost 6 bases, and 11 bases lay between the germline ends. The CDR3 runs 14 residues. Generation of TCR cDNA used 5'RACE template switching (which added a universal primer site and UMIs). TCRdb passed the 5' RACE reads through MiXCR, listing each CDR3 protein once. The sample holds about 340,000 distinct CDR3 sequences, roughly 4% seen once. J is TRBJ2-3 and V is TRBV14; D not resolved. The sequencing used PBMCs, collected 5 days after the yellow fever booster vaccination. The TCR comes from a man aged 18 to 35 who received the YFV17D yellow fever vaccine. CDR3 amino acids: CASSQVNGVDTQYF. The CDR3 DNA reads as TGTGCCAGCAGCCAAGTAAACGGCGTGGATACGCAGTATTTT.